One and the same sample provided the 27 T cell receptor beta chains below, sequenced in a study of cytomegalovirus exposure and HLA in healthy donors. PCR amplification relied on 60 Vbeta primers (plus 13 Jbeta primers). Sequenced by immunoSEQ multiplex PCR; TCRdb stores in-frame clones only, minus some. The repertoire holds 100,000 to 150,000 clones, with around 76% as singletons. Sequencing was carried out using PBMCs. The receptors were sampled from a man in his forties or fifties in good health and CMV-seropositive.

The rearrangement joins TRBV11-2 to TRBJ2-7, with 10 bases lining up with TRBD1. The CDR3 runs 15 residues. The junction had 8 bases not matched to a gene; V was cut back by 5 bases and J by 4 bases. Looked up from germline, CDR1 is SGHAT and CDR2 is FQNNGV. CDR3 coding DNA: TGTGCCAGCAGCCCACCGGGACAGGGGTATTACGAGCAGTACTTC. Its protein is CASSPPGQGYYEQYF.

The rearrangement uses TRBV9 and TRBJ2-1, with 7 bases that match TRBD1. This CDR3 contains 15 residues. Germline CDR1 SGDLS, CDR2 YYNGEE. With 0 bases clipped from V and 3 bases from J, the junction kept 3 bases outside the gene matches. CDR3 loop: CASSVGGTDYNEQFF. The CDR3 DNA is TGTGCCAGCAGCGTAGGAGGGACAGACTACAATGAGCAGTTCTTC.

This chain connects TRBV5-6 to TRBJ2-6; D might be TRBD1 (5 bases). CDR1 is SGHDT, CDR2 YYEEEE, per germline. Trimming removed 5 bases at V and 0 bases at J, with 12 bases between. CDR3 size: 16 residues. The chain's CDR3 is CASRPVRDSGANVLTF. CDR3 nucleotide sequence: TGTGCCAGCAGGCCTGTCAGGGACTCTGGGGCCAACGTCCTGACTTTC.

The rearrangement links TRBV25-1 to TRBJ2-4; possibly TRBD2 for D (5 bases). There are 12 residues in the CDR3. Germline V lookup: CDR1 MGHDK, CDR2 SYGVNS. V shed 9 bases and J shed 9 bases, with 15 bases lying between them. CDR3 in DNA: TGTGCCAGTTTTGGTTCTGAGGGCATTCAGTACTTC. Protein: CASFGSEGIQYF.

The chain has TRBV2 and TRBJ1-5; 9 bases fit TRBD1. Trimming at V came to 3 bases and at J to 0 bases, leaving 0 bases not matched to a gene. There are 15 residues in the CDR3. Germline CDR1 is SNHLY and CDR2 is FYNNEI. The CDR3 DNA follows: TGTGCCAGCAGTGAGGACAGGGGTAGCAATCAGCCCCAGCATTTT. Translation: CASSEDRGSNQPQHF.

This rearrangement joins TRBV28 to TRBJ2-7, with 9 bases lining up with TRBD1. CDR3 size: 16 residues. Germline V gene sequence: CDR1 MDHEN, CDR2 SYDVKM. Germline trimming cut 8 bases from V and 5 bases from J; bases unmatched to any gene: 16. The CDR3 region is CASQYETGQGIHEQYF. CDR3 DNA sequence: TGTGCCAGCCAGTATGAAACGGGACAGGGTATCCACGAGCAGTACTTC.

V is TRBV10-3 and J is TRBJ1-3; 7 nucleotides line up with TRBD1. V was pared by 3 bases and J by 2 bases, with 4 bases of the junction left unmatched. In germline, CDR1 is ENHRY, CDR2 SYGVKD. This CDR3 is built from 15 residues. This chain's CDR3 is CAISDPDRAGNTIYF. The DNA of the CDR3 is TGTGCCATCAGTGACCCTGACAGGGCTGGAAACACCATATATTTT.

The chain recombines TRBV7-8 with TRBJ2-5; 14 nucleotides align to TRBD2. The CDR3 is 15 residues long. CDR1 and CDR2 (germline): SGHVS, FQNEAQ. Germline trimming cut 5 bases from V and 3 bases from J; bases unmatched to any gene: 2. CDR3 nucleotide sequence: TGTGCCAGCAGCCCGGGACTAGCGGGGGAAGAGACCCAGTACTTC. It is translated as CASSPGLAGEETQYF. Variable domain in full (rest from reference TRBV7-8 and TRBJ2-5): GAGVSQSPRYKVAKRGQDVALRCDPISGHVSLFWYQQALGQGPEFLTYFQNEAQLDKSGLPSDRFFAERPEGSVSTLKIQRTQQEDSAVYLCASSPGLAGEETQYFGPGTRLLVL.

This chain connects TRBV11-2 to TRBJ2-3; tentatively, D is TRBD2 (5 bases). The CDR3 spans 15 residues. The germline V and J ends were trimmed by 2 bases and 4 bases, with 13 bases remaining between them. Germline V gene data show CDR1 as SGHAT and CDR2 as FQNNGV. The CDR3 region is CASSLTAGDSDTQYF. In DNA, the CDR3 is TGTGCCAGCAGCTTAACAGCCGGGGATTCAGATACGCAGTATTTT. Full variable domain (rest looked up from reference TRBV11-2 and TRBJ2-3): EAGVAQSPRYKIIEKRQSVAFWCNPISGHATLYWYQQILGQGPKLLIQFQNNGVVDDSQLPKDRFSAERLKGVDSTLKIQPAKLEDSAVYLCASSLTAGDSDTQYFGPGTRLTVL.

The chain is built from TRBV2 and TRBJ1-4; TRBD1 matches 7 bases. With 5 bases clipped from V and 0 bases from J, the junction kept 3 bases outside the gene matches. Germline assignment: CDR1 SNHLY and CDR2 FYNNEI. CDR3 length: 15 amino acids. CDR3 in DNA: TGTGCCAGCAGTACACAGGGGACAACTAATGAAAAACTGTTTTTT. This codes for CASSTQGTTNEKLFF. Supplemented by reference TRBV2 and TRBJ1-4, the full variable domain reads EPEVTQTPSHQVTQMGQEVILRCVPISNHLYFYWYRQILGQKVEFLVSFYNNEISEKSEIFDDQFSVERPDGSNFTLKIRSTKLEDSAMYFCASSTQGTTNEKLFFGSGTQLSVL.

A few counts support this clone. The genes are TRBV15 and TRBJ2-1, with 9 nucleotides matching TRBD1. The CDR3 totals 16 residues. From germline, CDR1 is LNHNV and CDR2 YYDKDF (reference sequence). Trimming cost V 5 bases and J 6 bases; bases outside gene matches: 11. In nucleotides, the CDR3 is TGTGCCACCAGCGGGTATACAGGGGGCAGGGGCAATGAGCAGTTCTTC. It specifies CATSGYTGGRGNEQFF. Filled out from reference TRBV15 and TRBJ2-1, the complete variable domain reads DAMVIQNPRYQVTQFGKPVTLSCSQTLNHNVMYWYQQKSSQAPKLLFHYYDKDFNNEADTPDNFQSRRPNTSFCFLDIRSPGLGDTAMYLCATSGYTGGRGNEQFFGPGTRLTVL.

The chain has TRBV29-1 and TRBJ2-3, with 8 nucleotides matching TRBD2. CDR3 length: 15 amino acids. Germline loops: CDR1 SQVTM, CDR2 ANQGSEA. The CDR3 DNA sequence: TGCAGTTCGGGGGGCCGGGGGGGCGGCACAGATACGCAGTATTTT. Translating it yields CSSGGRGGGTDTQYF.

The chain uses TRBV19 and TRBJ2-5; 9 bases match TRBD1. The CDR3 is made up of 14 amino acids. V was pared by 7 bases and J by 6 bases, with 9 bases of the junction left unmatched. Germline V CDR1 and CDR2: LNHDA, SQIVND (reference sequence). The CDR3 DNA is TGTGCCAGTAACTCCGGGACAGGGTCAAAGACCCAGTACTTC. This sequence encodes CASNSGTGSKTQYF.

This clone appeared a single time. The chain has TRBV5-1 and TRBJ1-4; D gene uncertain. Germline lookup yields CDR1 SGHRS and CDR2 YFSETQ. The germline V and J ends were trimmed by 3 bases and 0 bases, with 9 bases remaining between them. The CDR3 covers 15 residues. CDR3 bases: TGCGCCAGCAGCTCCCGGGGTTCAACTAATGAAAAACTGTTTTTT. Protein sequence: CASSSRGSTNEKLFF.

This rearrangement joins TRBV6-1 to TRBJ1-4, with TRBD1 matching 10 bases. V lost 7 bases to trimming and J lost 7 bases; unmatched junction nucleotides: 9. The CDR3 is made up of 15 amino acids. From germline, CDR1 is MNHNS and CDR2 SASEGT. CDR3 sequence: CASTGHRTGGEKLFF. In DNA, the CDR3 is TGTGCCAGCACTGGACACCGGACAGGGGGTGAAAAACTGTTTTTT.

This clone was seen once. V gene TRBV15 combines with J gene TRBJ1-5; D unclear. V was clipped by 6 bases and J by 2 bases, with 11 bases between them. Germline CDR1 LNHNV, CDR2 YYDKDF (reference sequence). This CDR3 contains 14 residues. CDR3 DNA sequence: TGTGCCACCAGATCGGGTTCGGGCAATCAGCCCCAGCATTTT. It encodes CATRSGSGNQPQHF.

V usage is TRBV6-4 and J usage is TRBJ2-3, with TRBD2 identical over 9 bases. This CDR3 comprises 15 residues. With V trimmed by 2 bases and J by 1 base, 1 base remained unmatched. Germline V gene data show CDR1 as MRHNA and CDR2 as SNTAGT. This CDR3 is CASSDIAGGTDTQYF. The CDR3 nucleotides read TGTGCCAGCAGTGACATAGCGGGGGGCACAGATACGCAGTATTTT.

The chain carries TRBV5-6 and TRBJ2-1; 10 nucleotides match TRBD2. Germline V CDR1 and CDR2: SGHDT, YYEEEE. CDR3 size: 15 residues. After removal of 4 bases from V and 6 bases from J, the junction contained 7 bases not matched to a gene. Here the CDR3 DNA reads TGTGCCAGCAGCACCCTAGCGGGAGCCTCCAATGAGCAGTTCTTC. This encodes CASSTLAGASNEQFF. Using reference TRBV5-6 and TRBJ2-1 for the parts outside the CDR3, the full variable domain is DAGVTQSPTHLIKTRGQQVTLRCSPKSGHDTVSWYQQALGQGPQFIFQYYEEEERQRGNFPDRFSGHQFPNYSSELNVNALLLGDSALYLCASSTLAGASNEQFFGPGTRLTVL.

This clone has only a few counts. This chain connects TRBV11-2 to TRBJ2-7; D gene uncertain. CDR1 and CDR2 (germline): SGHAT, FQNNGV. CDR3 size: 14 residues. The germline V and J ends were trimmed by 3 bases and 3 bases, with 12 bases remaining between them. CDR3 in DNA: TGTGCCAGCAGCTTGGGCTTGGGCTTCTACGAGCAGTACTTC. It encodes CASSLGLGFYEQYF. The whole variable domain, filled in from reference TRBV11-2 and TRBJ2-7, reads EAGVAQSPRYKIIEKRQSVAFWCNPISGHATLYWYQQILGQGPKLLIQFQNNGVVDDSQLPKDRFSAERLKGVDSTLKIQPAKLEDSAVYLCASSLGLGFYEQYFGPGTRLTVT.

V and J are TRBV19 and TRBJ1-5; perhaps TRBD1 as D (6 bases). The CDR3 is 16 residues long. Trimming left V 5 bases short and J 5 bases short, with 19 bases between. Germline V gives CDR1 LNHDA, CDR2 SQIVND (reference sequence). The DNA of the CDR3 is TGTGCCAGTAGTTGGGGGCGCCTTCTAGGTCATCAGCCCCAGCATTTT. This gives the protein CASSWGRLLGHQPQHF.

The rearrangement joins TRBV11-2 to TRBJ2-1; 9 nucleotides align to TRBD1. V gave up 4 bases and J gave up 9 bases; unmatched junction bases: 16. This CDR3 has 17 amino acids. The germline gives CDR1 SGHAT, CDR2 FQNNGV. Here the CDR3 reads CASSSGFGTGTFGEQFF. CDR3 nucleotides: TGTGCCAGCAGCTCGGGGTTTGGGACAGGGACTTTTGGTGAGCAGTTCTTC.

This CDR3 reads CASSSSGRAPNEQFF. CDR3 sequence (DNA): TGTGCCAGCAGCTCTAGCGGGAGGGCCCCCAATGAGCAGTTCTTC. The V and J genes are TRBV7-9 and TRBJ2-1; 12 bases are shared with TRBD2. Germline lookup yields CDR1 SEHNR and CDR2 FQNEAQ (reference sequence). The CDR3 runs to 15 residues. Trimming at V came to 4 bases and at J to 6 bases, leaving 4 bases not matched to a gene.

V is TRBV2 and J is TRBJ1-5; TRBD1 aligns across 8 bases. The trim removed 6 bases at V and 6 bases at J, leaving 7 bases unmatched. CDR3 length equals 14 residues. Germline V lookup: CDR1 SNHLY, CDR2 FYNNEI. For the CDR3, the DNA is TGTGCCAGCAGCTTGGACAGGGAGATTCAGCCCCAGCATTTT. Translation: CASSLDREIQPQHF. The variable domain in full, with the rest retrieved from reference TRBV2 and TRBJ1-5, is EPEVTQTPSHQVTQMGQEVILRCVPISNHLYFYWYRQILGQKVEFLVSFYNNEISEKSEIFDDQFSVERPDGSNFTLKIRSTKLEDSAMYFCASSLDREIQPQHFGDGTRLSIL.

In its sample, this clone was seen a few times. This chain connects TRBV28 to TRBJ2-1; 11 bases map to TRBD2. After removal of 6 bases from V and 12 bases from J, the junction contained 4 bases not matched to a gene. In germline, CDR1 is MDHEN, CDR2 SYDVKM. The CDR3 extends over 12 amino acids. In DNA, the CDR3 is TGTGCCAGCAGCACTAGCGGGAGATGGCAGTTCTTC. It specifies CASSTSGRWQFF. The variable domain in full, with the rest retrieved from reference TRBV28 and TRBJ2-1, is DVKVTQSSRYLVKRTGEKVFLECVQDMDHENMFWYRQDPGLGLRLIYFSYDVKMKEKGDIPEGYSVSREKKERFSLILESASTNQTSMYLCASSTSGRWQFFGPGTRLTVL.

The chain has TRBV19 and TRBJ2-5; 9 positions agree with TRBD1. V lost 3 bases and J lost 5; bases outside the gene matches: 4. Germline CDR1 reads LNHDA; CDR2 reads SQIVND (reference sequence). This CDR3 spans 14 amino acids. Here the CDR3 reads CASSMNRGRETQYF. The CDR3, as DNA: TGTGCCAGTAGTATGAACAGGGGGCGGGAGACCCAGTACTTC.

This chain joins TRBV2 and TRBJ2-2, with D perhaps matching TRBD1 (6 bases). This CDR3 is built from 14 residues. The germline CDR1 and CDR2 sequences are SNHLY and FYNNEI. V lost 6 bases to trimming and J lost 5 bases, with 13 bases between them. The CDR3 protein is CASRWDTTTGELFF. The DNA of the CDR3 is TGTGCCAGCAGGTGGGACACAACAACCGGGGAGCTGTTTTTT.

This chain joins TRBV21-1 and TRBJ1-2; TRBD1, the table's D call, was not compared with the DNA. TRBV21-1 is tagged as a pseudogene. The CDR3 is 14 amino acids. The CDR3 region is CASSKAVQGWGYTF. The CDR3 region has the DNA TGTGCCAGCAGCAAAGCGGTTCAGGGCTGGGGCTACACCTTC.